These T cell receptor beta chains were read from a single sample in a study of cytomegalovirus exposure and HLA in healthy donors. Using immunoSEQ multiplex PCR, the repertoire was profiled, and TCRdb retains in-frame clones only, with some absent. This table holds about 350,000 clones, roughly nine tenths found once. The sample taken for sequencing was PBMCs. These receptors were collected from a woman aged 25 to 45 in good health and CMV-seropositive. The CDR3 runs from the conserved cysteine through the conserved F or W. D genes are given only for firm matches. A row's size may be missing; if present it is once, few, many or a size class.

TRBV27,TRBJ2-5,.,.,CASRAGHQETQYF,TGTGCCAGCAGGGCGGGGCACCAAGAGACCCAGTACTTC
TRBV18,TRBJ1-1,.,.,CASSPGGGTNTEAFF,TGTGCCAGCTCACCTGGGGGGGGGACGAACACTGAAGCTTTCTTT
TRBV28,TRBJ2-5,few,.,CASNYEGGTQYF,TGTGCCAGCAACTATGAGGGGGGGACCCAGTACTTC
TRBV11-3,TRBJ2-7,once,TRBD1,CASSLDRGGEQYF,TGTGCCAGCAGCTTGGACAGGGGGGGCGAGCAGTACTTC
TRBV6-1,TRBJ1-1,.,.,CASSEATTGDTEAFF,TGTGCCAGCAGTGAAGCGACGACCGGGGACACTGAAGCTTTCTTT
TRBV7-2,TRBJ2-2,.,.,CASSQPTGTDTGELFF,TGTGCCAGCAGCCAGCCCACCGGGACGGATACCGGGGAGCTGTTTTTT
TRBV30,TRBJ1-2,.,TRBD1,CAWSVRQGSDGYTF,TGTGCCTGGAGTGTAAGACAGGGTTCAGACGGCTACACCTTC
TRBV6-1,TRBJ1-6,.,TRBD1,CASSEGGQGLPLHF,TGTGCCAGCAGTGAAGGGGGACAGGGGTTACCCCTCCACTTT
TRBV29-1,TRBJ2-3,.,.,CSVVDVIGASSTDTQYF,TGCAGCGTTGTCGACGTCATAGGTGCCTCAAGCACAGATACGCAGTATTTT
TRBV9,TRBJ1-2,once,.,CASSVGVSNYGYTF,TGTGCCAGCAGCGTAGGCGTCAGTAACTATGGCTACACCTTC
TRBV4-1,TRBJ2-7,.,.,CASSPLTSSYEQYF,TGCGCCAGCAGCCCCCTCACCTCCTCCTACGAGCAGTACTTC
TRBV5-6,TRBJ2-1,.,.,CASSLGRNEQFF,TGTGCCAGCAGCTTGGGTCGCAATGAGCAGTTCTTC
TRBV5-4,TRBJ2-7,.,TRBD2,CASKLAGGAYEQYF,TGTGCCAGCAAATTAGCGGGAGGCGCCTACGAGCAGTACTTC
TRBV29-1,TRBJ2-1,.,TRBD1,CSGGGRGNEQFF,TGCAGCGGGGGTGGCAGGGGGAATGAGCAGTTCTTC
TRBV30,TRBJ2-7,once,.,CAWSGGLEGSEQYF,TGTGCCTGGAGTGGCGGTTTGGAGGGGTCCGAGCAGTACTTC
TRBV7-3,TRBJ2-7,.,.,CASSLGTGAYEQYF,TGTGCCAGCAGCTTGGGGACGGGGGCCTACGAGCAGTACTTC
TRBV27,TRBJ2-1,few,TRBD2,CASRLAGSYNEQFF,TGTGCCAGCAGGCTAGCGGGCTCCTACAATGAGCAGTTCTTC
TRBV5-1,TRBJ1-3,.,TRBD1,CASSAPEGTGGSRGNTIYF,TGCGCCAGCAGCGCGCCGGAAGGGACAGGGGGCTCGAGAGGAAACACCATATATTTT
TRBV9,TRBJ2-1,.,.,CASSPPLSIDEQFF,TGTGCCAGCAGCCCCCCCCTAAGCATCGATGAGCAGTTCTTC
TRBV7-8,TRBJ1-1,.,.,CASSLGSSMNTEAFF,TGTGCCAGCAGCTTAGGTTCTTCTATGAACACTGAAGCTTTCTTT
TRBV4-3,TRBJ2-1,once,.,CASSQDSRTIGNEQFF,TGCGCCAGCAGCCAAGATTCCAGGACTATCGGGAATGAGCAGTTCTTC
TRBV5-6,TRBJ2-2,.,TRBD2,CASSFGGRAGGELFF,TGTGCCAGCAGCTTTGGCGGGAGGGCCGGCGGGGAGCTGTTTTTT